The 17 T cell receptor beta chains below were found in one sample sequenced in a study of radiotherapy plus CTLA-4 blockade in lung cancer. Assay used: immunoSEQ multiplex PCR; TCRdb lists only in-frame clones, some missing. This table has around 22,000 clones, about 71% appearing once. The sample here was peripheral blood, taken from a patient treated with radiotherapy plus ipilimumab. All receptors come from a human donor with non-small cell lung cancer whose response to radiotherapy plus ipilimumab could not be evaluated.

This chain uses TRBV4-2 with TRBJ1-1, with unresolved D. Per germline, CDR1 LGHNA and CDR2 YNFKEQ. This CDR3 region has 16 residues. Between the trimmed V and J ends, which lost 4 bases and 1 base, there was a span of 16 bases. CDR3 sequence: CASSPQISGENTEAFF. The CDR3 DNA follows: TGTGCCAGCAGCCCCCAAATATCGGGAGAGAACACTGAAGCTTTCTTT.

The chain is built from TRBV30 and TRBJ2-3; TRBD2 aligns across 14 bases. The J segment lost 5 bases and the V segment lost 2 bases, leaving 3 bases of the junction unmatched. Looked up from germline, CDR1 is GTSNPN and CDR2 is SVGIG (reference sequence). The CDR3 length is 15 residues. Here the CDR3 reads CAWSRLAGGIDTQYF. For the CDR3, the DNA is TGTGCCTGGAGTCGACTAGCGGGAGGGATAGATACGCAGTATTTT.

The sample holds one count of this clone. J is TRBJ2-2 and V is TRBV7-9; 7 positions agree with TRBD1. V gave up 5 bases and J gave up 6 bases; unmatched junction bases: 12. The germline CDR1 and CDR2 sequences are SEHNR and FQNEAQ (reference sequence). This CDR3 spans 16 amino acids. In nucleotides, the CDR3 is TGTGCCAGCAGCCCGAACCGGGACAGTAGTCCCGGGGAGCTGTTTTTT. Translating gives CASSPNRDSSPGELFF.

The V gene is TRBV5-1, the J gene TRBJ1-5; D is unclear. V was trimmed by 1 base and J by 7 bases, leaving 15 bases between them. Germline-derived CDR1 and CDR2 are SGHRS and YFSETQ. The CDR3 loop spans 15 amino acids. The CDR3 here is CASSLSGSSGQPQHF. CDR3 sequence (DNA): TGCGCCAGCAGCTTGTCAGGCTCTTCCGGACAGCCCCAGCATTTT.

This chain connects TRBV28 to TRBJ2-3, with 12 bases lining up with TRBD2. Trimming removed 4 bases from V and 7 bases from J; junction bases left unmatched: 12. This CDR3 has 17 residues. Germline assignment: CDR1 MDHEN and CDR2 SYDVKM. The CDR3 nucleotides read TGTGCCAGCAGTTCGGCTAGCGGGAGGGCCGGGGTAAATACGCAGTATTTT. This codes for CASSSASGRAGVNTQYF.

The CDR3 coding sequence is TGTGCCAGCAGGGGGACTAGCGAAGCAGATACGCAGTATTTT. Its translation is CASRGTSEADTQYF. The chain joins TRBV2 to TRBJ2-3, with 10 nucleotides matching TRBD2. This CDR3 has 14 residues. In germline, CDR1 is SNHLY, CDR2 FYNNEI. The junction had 4 bases not matched to a gene; V was cut back by 6 bases and J by 4 bases.

This clone has more than one count but fewer than ten. V and J are TRBV2 and TRBJ1-6; D may be TRBD1 (5 bases). CDR3 length equals 14 residues. V lost 8 bases, J lost 1 base, and 9 bases lay in between. Germline V gene sequence: CDR1 SNHLY, CDR2 FYNNEI. The CDR3 nucleotides read TGTGCCAGCGGGGAGGGGTCCTATAATTCACCCCTCCACTTT. Encoded protein: CASGEGSYNSPLHF.

Only one count was recorded for this clone. The V and J genes are TRBV5-1 and TRBJ2-7; 7 nucleotides line up with TRBD1. Germline values: CDR1 SGHRS, CDR2 YFSETQ. The CDR3 has 13 amino acids. V was clipped by 3 bases and J by 7 bases; unmatched bases: 7. The CDR3 nucleotides read TGCGCCAGCAGCTCGACAGGGTTTAGGGAGCAGTACTTC. Its protein product is CASSSTGFREQYF.

DNA of the CDR3: TGTGCCAGCAGCTTGGGTGGACTATTGGGGTTCAACTATGGCTACACCTTC. Its protein is CASSLGGLLGFNYGYTF. The genes are TRBV5-6 and TRBJ1-2; D call uncertain. The CDR3 runs 17 residues. From germline, CDR1 is SGHDT and CDR2 YYEEEE. V was pared by 0 bases and J by 2 bases, with 17 bases between.

V gene TRBV7-9 combines with J gene TRBJ1-1; 7 nucleotides agree with TRBD1. V lost 10 bases and J lost 2; bases outside the gene matches: 7. CDR1 SEHNR and CDR2 FQNEAQ come from the germline V gene (reference sequence). The CDR3 totals 13 residues. The CDR3 spells CAKEGQANTEAFF. CDR3 nucleotides: TGTGCCAAAGAAGGACAGGCCAACACTGAAGCTTTCTTT.

This sequence joins TRBV18 and TRBJ2-7; TRBD2 might be the D (6 bases). Germline CDR1 and CDR2: KGHSH and LQKENI. V lost 0 bases, J lost 4 bases, and 7 bases lay in between. This CDR3 is built from 13 residues. The CDR3 sequence is CASSPPGLYEQYF. In DNA, the CDR3 is TGTGCCAGCTCACCACCGGGACTTTACGAGCAGTACTTC.

As regards this clone: One junction end disagrees with the germline gene, perhaps due to a read error. This chain links TRBV7-7 with TRBJ2-5; tentatively, D is TRBD1 (6 bases). In germline, CDR1 is SSHAT, CDR2 FNYEAQ (reference sequence). This CDR3 has 15 residues. CDR3 DNA sequence: TGTGCTAGCAGCTTAGGTTCCCTCAGGGGAGAGACCCAGTACTTC. Translation: CASSLGSLRGETQYF.

The V and J genes are TRBV19 and TRBJ1-2; D is possibly TRBD1 (6 bases). Germline values: CDR1 LNHDA, CDR2 SQIVND (reference sequence). Trimming cost V 2 bases and J 8 bases, with 12 bases left between them. The CDR3 extends over 13 amino acids. The CDR3 loop reads CASSINRESGYTF. The CDR3 nucleotides read TGTGCCAGTAGTATAAACAGGGAAAGCGGCTACACCTTC.

This clone has more than one count but fewer than ten. The chain has TRBV7-8 and TRBJ1-1; D remains unclear. CDR1 and CDR2 (germline): SGHVS, FQNEAQ. CDR3 length: 15 residues. V dropped 2 bases and J dropped 0 bases, with 10 bases sitting between them. The CDR3 sequence is CASSLRRPLNTEAFF. The CDR3 DNA reads as TGTGCCAGCAGCTTAAGGAGGCCGCTGAACACTGAAGCTTTCTTT. Using reference TRBV7-8 and TRBJ1-1 for the parts outside the CDR3, the full variable domain is GAGVSQSPRYKVAKRGQDVALRCDPISGHVSLFWYQQALGQGPEFLTYFQNEAQLDKSGLPSDRFFAERPEGSVSTLKIQRTQQEDSAVYLCASSLRRPLNTEAFFGQGTRLTVV.

The chain combines TRBV5-1 with TRBJ2-5; unclear D gene. This CDR3 has 14 amino acids. Trimming pared 2 bases from V and 1 base from J, leaving 9 bases between. CDR1 is SGHRS, CDR2 YFSETQ, per germline. In DNA, the CDR3 is TGCGCCAGCAGCTTTGGTCAGGTCCAAGAGACCCAGTACTTC. Translation gives CASSFGQVQETQYF.

This clone showed up just a few times. The chain carries TRBV7-9 and TRBJ2-2, with 9 bases fitting TRBD2. The V and J ends lost 1 base and 4 bases, in that order; junction bases with no gene match: 7. Germline CDR1 is SEHNR and CDR2 is FQNEAQ (reference sequence). This CDR3 comprises 17 residues. The CDR3 nucleotides are TGTGCCAGCAGCTTAGATGCTAGCGGGACCCGCACCGGGGAGCTGTTTTTT. Translated, it gives CASSLDASGTRTGELFF.

The V gene is TRBV2, the J gene TRBJ2-5, with 10 bases aligning to TRBD1. J lost 11 bases, V lost 5 bases, and 8 bases had no gene match. This CDR3 region has 13 residues. Per the germline V gene, CDR1 is SNHLY and CDR2 is FYNNEI. CDR3 bases: TGTGCCAGCAGTCAGACAGGGGGCGGTGAGCAGTACTTC. Translation gives CASSQTGGGEQYF.